The clone carrying this TCR beta chain showed up just a few times. Trimming shortened V by 3 bases and J by 4 bases, and 17 bases separated the two germline ends. This CDR3 is built from 15 residues. The germline CDR1 and CDR2 sequences are SGHDT and YYEEEE. This record belongs to a study of Ad26.COV2.S vaccination and SARS-CoV-2 variants. Treatment described: roughly 20 received Ad26.COV2.S at low or high dose, single or two shots; 5 received placebo; per-sample allocation not given. Repertoires come from day 63 after the first vaccine or placebo injection. Here immunoSEQ multiplex PCR was the method, and the copy in TCRdb shows in-frame clones only, minus some. The sample carries more than 400,000 clones, about 90% recorded once.

This specimen was peripheral blood, taken in a trial of Ad26.COV2.S vaccine versus placebo. The TCR comes from a person aged 18-60 years who received the Ad26.COV2.S COVID-19 vaccine or a placebo. The genes are TRBV5-6 and TRBJ2-7; no clear D. The CDR3: CASSSEVGNYYEQYF. DNA of the CDR3: TGTGCCAGCAGCTCCGAGGTGGGAAATTATTACGAGCAGTACTTC.